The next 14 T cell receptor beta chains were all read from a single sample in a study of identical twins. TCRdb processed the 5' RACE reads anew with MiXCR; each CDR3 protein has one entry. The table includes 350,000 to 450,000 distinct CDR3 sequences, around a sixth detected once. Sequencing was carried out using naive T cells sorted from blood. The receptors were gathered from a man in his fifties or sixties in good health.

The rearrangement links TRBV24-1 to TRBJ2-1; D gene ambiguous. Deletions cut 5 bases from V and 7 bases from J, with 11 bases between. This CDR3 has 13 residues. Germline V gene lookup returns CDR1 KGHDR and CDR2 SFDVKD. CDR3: CATSGATYNEQFF. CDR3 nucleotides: TGTGCCACCAGTGGCGCAACTTATAATGAGCAGTTCTTC.

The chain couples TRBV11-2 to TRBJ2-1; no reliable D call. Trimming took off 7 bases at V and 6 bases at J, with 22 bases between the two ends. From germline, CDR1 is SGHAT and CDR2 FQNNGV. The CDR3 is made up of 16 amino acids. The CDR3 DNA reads TGTGCCAGCACCACCTCATTTGGGCGGAAAACCAATGAGCAGTTCTTC. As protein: CASTTSFGRKTNEQFF.

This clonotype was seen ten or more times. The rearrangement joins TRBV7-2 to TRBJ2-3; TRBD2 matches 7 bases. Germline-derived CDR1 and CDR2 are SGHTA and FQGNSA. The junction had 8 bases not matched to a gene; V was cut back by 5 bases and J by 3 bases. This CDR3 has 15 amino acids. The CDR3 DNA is TGTGCCAGCAGCCCGTGGACTAGGGGAACAGATACGCAGTATTTT. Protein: CASSPWTRGTDTQYF. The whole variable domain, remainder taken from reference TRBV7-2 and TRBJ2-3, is GAGVSQSPSNKVTEKGKDVELRCDPISGHTALYWYRQSLGQGLEFLIYFQGNSAPDKSGLPSDRFSAERTGGSVSTLTIQRTQQEDSAVYLCASSPWTRGTDTQYFGPGTRLTVL.

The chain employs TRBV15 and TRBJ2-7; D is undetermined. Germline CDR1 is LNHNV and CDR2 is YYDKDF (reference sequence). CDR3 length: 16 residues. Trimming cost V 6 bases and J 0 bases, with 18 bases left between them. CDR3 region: CATSRRPASASYEQYF. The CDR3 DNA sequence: TGTGCCACCAGTCGAAGGCCAGCGTCTGCCTCCTACGAGCAGTACTTC.

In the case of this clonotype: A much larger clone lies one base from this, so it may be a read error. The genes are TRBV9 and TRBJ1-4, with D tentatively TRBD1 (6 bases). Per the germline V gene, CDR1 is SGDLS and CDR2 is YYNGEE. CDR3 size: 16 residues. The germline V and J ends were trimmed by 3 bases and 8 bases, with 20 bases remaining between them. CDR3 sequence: CASSAGGGRLKEKLFF. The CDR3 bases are TGTGCCAGCAGCGCAGGTGGGGGGCGATTGAAAGAAAAACTGTTTTTT.

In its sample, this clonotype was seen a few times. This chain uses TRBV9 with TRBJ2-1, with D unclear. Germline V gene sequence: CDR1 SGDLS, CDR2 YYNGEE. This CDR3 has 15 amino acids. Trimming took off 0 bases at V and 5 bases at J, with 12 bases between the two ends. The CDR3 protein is CASSVGGGSHNEQFF. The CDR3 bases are TGTGCCAGCAGCGTAGGGGGTGGCTCGCACAATGAGCAGTTCTTC.

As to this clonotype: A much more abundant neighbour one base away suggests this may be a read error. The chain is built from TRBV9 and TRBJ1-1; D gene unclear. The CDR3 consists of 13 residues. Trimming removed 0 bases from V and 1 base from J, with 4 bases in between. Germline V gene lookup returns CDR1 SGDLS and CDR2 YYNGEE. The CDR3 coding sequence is TGTGCCAGCAGCGTAGGGACGAACACTGAAGCTTTCTTT. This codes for CASSVGTNTEAFF.

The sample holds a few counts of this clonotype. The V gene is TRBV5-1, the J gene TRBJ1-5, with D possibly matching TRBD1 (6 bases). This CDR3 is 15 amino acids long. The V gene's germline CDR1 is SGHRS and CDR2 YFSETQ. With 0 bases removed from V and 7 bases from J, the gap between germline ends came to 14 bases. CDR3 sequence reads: CASSLEGVGNQPQHF. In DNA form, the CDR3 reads TGCGCCAGCAGCTTGGAGGGGGTGGGGAACCAGCCCCAGCATTTT.

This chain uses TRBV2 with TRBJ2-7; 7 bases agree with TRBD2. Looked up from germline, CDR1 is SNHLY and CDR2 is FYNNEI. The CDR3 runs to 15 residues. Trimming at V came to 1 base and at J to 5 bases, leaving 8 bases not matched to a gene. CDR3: CASSEGEGQYHEQYF. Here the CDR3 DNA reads TGTGCCAGCAGTGAAGGGGAGGGGCAGTACCACGAGCAGTACTTC.

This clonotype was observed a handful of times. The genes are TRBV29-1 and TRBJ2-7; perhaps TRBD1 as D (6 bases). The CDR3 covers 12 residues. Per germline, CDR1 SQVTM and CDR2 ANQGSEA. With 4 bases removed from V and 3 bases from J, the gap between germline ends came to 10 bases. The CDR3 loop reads CSVGQDVYEQYF. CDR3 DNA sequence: TGCAGCGTTGGACAGGATGTCTACGAGCAGTACTTC.

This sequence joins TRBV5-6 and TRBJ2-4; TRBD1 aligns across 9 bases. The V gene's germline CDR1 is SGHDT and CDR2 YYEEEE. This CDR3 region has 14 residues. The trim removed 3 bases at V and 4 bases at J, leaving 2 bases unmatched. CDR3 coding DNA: TGTGCCAGCAGCTGGGGGACAGGGAAAAACATTCAGTACTTC. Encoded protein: CASSWGTGKNIQYF.

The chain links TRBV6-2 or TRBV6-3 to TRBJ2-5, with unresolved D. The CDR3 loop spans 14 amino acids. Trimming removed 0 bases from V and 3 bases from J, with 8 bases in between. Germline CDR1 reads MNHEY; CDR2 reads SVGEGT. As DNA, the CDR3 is TGTGCCAGCAGTTACTCGCGCCAGAAAGAGACCCAGTACTTC. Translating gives CASSYSRQKETQYF.

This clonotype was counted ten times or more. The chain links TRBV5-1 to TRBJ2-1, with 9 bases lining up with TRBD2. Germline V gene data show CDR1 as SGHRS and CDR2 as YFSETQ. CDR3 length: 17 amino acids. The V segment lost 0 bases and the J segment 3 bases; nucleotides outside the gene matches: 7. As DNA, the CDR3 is TGCGCCAGCAGCTTGGGTTCTAGCGGGACGCACTACAATGAGCAGTTCTTC. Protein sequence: CASSLGSSGTHYNEQFF.

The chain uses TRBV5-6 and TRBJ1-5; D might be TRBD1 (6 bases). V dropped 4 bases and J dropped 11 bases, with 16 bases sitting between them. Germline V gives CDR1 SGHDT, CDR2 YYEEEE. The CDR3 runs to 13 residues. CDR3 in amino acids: CASSVRDTGTQHF. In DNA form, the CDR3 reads TGTGCCAGCAGCGTCCGGGACACGGGTACCCAGCATTTT.